The 30 T cell receptor beta chains below all came from one sample that was sequenced in a study of cytomegalovirus exposure and HLA in healthy donors. The study ran its PCR with 60 Vbeta and 13 Jbeta primers. This table comes from immunoSEQ multiplex PCR, and its TCRdb copy is limited to in-frame clones, with some not included. Of more than 75,000 clones listed, approximately 84% were seen once; the top ten hold around 5.6%. Sequencing was carried out using PBMCs. These receptors all stem from a woman aged 18-30 years in good health and CMV-seropositive.

The V gene is TRBV19, the J gene TRBJ2-7, with TRBD2 identical over 7 bases. Trimming removed 4 bases from V and 2 bases from J; junction bases left unmatched: 5. CDR1 is LNHDA, CDR2 SQIVND, per germline (reference sequence). The CDR3 contains 14 residues. The CDR3 DNA follows: TGTGCCAGTAGTACTGGGGGGGGAGCCTACGAGCAGTACTTC. Translating it yields CASSTGGGAYEQYF.

The chain joins TRBV6-6 to TRBJ1-2; possibly TRBD1 for D (5 bases). The V and J ends lost 8 bases and 4 bases respectively, with 14 bases between them. Germline CDR1 and CDR2: MNHNY and SVGAGI (reference sequence). This CDR3 spans 13 amino acids. CDR3 nucleotides: TGTGCCAGCGACGAATTGGGGCCCTATGGCTACACCTTC. This gives the protein CASDELGPYGYTF.

J is TRBJ1-5 and V is TRBV19, with D hard to call. The germline gives CDR1 LNHDA, CDR2 SQIVND (reference sequence). The CDR3 runs to 17 residues. Trimming left V 2 bases short and J 5 bases short, with 19 bases between. The CDR3 here is CASSITPIGGLYQPQHF. The CDR3 DNA sequence: TGTGCCAGTAGTATAACCCCAATAGGCGGCTTATATCAGCCCCAGCATTTT.

This chain connects TRBV4-1 to TRBJ2-7, with 11 nucleotides matching TRBD1. This CDR3 comprises 13 residues. The junction had 3 bases not matched to a gene; V was cut back by 6 bases and J by 5 bases. Germline CDR1 is MGHRA and CDR2 is YSYEKL. Here the CDR3 reads CASRGQGGDEQYF. The CDR3 nucleotides are TGCGCCAGCAGGGGACAGGGGGGCGACGAGCAGTACTTC.

V gene TRBV6-5 combines with J gene TRBJ1-1; tentatively, D is TRBD1 (6 bases). The CDR3 is 13 residues long. Germline assignment: CDR1 MNHEY and CDR2 SVGAGI. Trimming stripped 4 bases from V and 3 bases from J, with 9 bases between. DNA for the CDR3: TGTGCCAGCAGTTTTCGGACAGACACTGAAGCTTTCTTT. Residues: CASSFRTDTEAFF.

The chain carries TRBV5-4 and TRBJ2-1; 13 positions match TRBD2. J gave up 8 bases and V 4 bases, and 6 bases lay outside the gene matches. There are 15 residues in the CDR3. Per germline, CDR1 SGHNT and CDR2 YYREEE (reference sequence). The CDR3 loop reads CASSPGLAGVDEQFF. CDR3 DNA: TGTGCCAGCAGCCCAGGACTAGCGGGAGTCGATGAGCAGTTCTTC.

This clone was counted a few times. The gene calls are TRBV6-5 and TRBJ2-7; D not resolved. Trimming left V 0 bases short and J 6 bases short, with 9 bases between. There are 13 residues in the CDR3. Germline lookup yields CDR1 MNHEY and CDR2 SVGAGI. CDR3 nucleotides: TGTGCCAGCAGTTACTCTCAGGTCGGCGAGCAGTACTTC. Its translation is CASSYSQVGEQYF.

The V gene is TRBV6-5, the J gene TRBJ1-2; TRBD1 is a possible D gene (6 bases). Germline values: CDR1 MNHEY, CDR2 SVGAGI. Trimming took off 2 bases at V and 4 bases at J, with 14 bases between the two ends. The CDR3 runs 15 residues. The chain's CDR3 is CASSYGGGEIYGYTF. The CDR3 coding sequence is TGTGCCAGCAGTTACGGAGGGGGGGAAATCTATGGCTACACCTTC.

With respect to this clone: One end of the junction does not line up with germline, which may come from a read error. DNA of the CDR3: TGTGCCAGCTCACCGCTGAGGGAAGCGGGGGCTTCATTC. Protein product: CASSPLREAGASF. The chain couples TRBV18 to TRBJ2-7; 8 bases line up with TRBD2. Germline V lookup: CDR1 KGHSH, CDR2 LQKENI. The CDR3 is made up of 13 amino acids.

The chain employs TRBV4-1 and TRBJ2-7; D perhaps matches TRBD1 (6 bases). Trimming shortened V by 3 bases and J by 3 bases, and 9 bases separated the two germline ends. Germline loops: CDR1 MGHRA, CDR2 YSYEKL. The CDR3 has 13 amino acids. The CDR3 here is CASSHDRFYEQYF. CDR3 coding DNA: TGCGCCAGCAGCCACGACAGGTTCTACGAGCAGTACTTC.

The chain is built from TRBV2 and TRBJ2-3, with TRBD2 as a possible D gene (5 bases). V shed 7 bases and J shed 2 bases, with 10 bases lying between them. CDR3 length equals 13 residues. Germline V gene lookup returns CDR1 SNHLY and CDR2 FYNNEI. CDR3 in DNA: TGTGCCAGCAATTCCGACTACACAGATACGCAGTATTTT. Protein: CASNSDYTDTQYF.

The rearrangement links TRBV21-1 to TRBJ2-4; no DNA check was done on the table's D call, TRBD1. TRBV21-1 is designated a pseudogene. The CDR3 is 16 residues long. The CDR3 DNA reads as TGTGCCAGGAAGGGGGCGCGTACCTTAGCCAAAAACATTCAGTACTTC. It yields the protein CARKGARTLAKNIQYF.

The V and J genes are TRBV6-1 and TRBJ2-2, with a tentative D call TRBD2 (5 bases). The CDR3 runs to 14 residues. The ends were cut back, 5 bases at V and 0 bases at J, with 7 bases in the middle. CDR1 and CDR2 (germline): MNHNS, SASEGT. The CDR3 sequence is CASSLTTNTGELFF. In nucleotides, the CDR3 is TGTGCCAGCAGTTTGACTACGAACACCGGGGAGCTGTTTTTT.

V and J are TRBV2 and TRBJ2-1; D might be TRBD1 (5 bases). The germline gives CDR1 SNHLY, CDR2 FYNNEI. Trimming pared 3 bases from V and 6 bases from J, leaving 15 bases between. This CDR3 spans 15 amino acids. This chain's CDR3 is CASSDLLQVANEQFF. In DNA form, the CDR3 reads TGTGCCAGCAGTGACTTGCTACAGGTGGCCAATGAGCAGTTCTTC.

The chain uses TRBV9 and TRBJ2-3; TRBD2 matches at 14 bases. This CDR3 region has 17 residues. V trimming: 0 bases; J trimming: 4 bases; junction bases outside the gene matches: 4. Germline-derived CDR1 and CDR2 are SGDLS and YYNGEE. CDR3 DNA sequence: TGTGCCAGCAGCGTAGTCGGACTAGCGGGAGGATCAGATACGCAGTATTTT. Translation: CASSVVGLAGGSDTQYF.

This clone has a handful of counts. The chain combines TRBV6-1 with TRBJ2-7; perhaps TRBD1 as D (6 bases). Trimming removed 2 bases from V and 10 bases from J, with 12 bases in between. The germline V gene encodes CDR1 MNHNS and CDR2 SASEGT. The CDR3 has 12 residues. CDR3 coding DNA: TGTGCCAGCAGTGAACAGGGGAATCACCAGTACTTC. Translating gives CASSEQGNHQYF.

The chain uses TRBV27 and TRBJ2-2, with D possibly being TRBD1 (5 bases). The V and J ends lost 4 bases and 1 base respectively, with 10 bases between them. CDR3 size: 15 residues. CDR1 is MNHEY and CDR2 is SMNVEV in the germline V gene (reference sequence). The CDR3: CASSWGRMNTGELFF. The CDR3 coding sequence is TGTGCCAGCAGTTGGGGCCGTATGAACACCGGGGAGCTGTTTTTT.

This chain uses TRBV13 with TRBJ2-3; weak D call: TRBD2 (6 bases). Trimming took 5 bases from V and 1 from J, leaving 16 bases between them. The CDR3 spans 16 residues. Germline CDR1 is PRHDT and CDR2 is FYEKMQ (reference sequence). CDR3: CASSTRGSGGTDTQYF. In DNA form, the CDR3 reads TGTGCCAGCAGCACCCGGGGGTCGGGCGGCACAGATACGCAGTATTTT.

This chain uses TRBV6-6 with TRBJ1-1; D is unclear. CDR3 length equals 14 residues. CDR1 and CDR2 (germline): MNHNY, SVGAGI (reference sequence). Trimming pared 5 bases from V and 5 bases from J, leaving 15 bases between. The DNA of the CDR3 is TGTGCCAGCAGTCTCTCGGGGTGGGATACTGAAGCTTTCTTT. Translation gives CASSLSGWDTEAFF.

V is TRBV4-1 and J is TRBJ2-5; 7 nucleotides match TRBD1. J gave up 2 bases and V 1 base, and 10 bases lay outside the gene matches. The CDR3 loop spans 17 amino acids. Germline loops: CDR1 MGHRA, CDR2 YSYEKL. This CDR3 reads CASSQAIGGAGQETQYF. The CDR3 bases are TGCGCCAGCAGCCAAGCTATAGGGGGCGCAGGGCAAGAGACCCAGTACTTC.

The chain couples TRBV15 to TRBJ2-1, with D possibly matching TRBD2 (5 bases). The CDR3 is 19 residues long. Germline V CDR1 and CDR2: LNHNV, YYDKDF (reference sequence). The V end lost 0 bases, the J end lost 8 bases, and 26 bases lay between the germline ends. DNA of the CDR3: TGTGCCACCAGCAGAGATCAGGTCCAAAGTTGGGTCGAGGGATATGAGCAGTTCTTC. Its translation is CATSRDQVQSWVEGYEQFF.

V gene TRBV6-1 combines with J gene TRBJ1-2, with a tentative D call TRBD1 (6 bases). Germline CDR1 is MNHNS and CDR2 is SASEGT. V lost 2 bases and J 6 bases, leaving 13 bases between the germline ends. The CDR3 consists of 14 residues. The CDR3 nucleotides are TGTGCCAGCAGTGAATCCGGGACATCCCATGGCTACACCTTC. It codes for CASSESGTSHGYTF.

V gene TRBV4-1 combines with J gene TRBJ1-3; weak D call: TRBD1 (5 bases). Between the trimmed V and J ends, which lost 1 base and 4 bases, there was a span of 20 bases. CDR3 length: 18 amino acids. Germline CDR1 MGHRA, CDR2 YSYEKL. Written as DNA, the CDR3 is TGCGCCAGCAGCCAAGCCTTTGGACCAGGGATGGTGGGAAACACCATATATTTT. The encoded protein is CASSQAFGPGMVGNTIYF.

Ten or more counts support this clone. This chain uses TRBV5-6 with TRBJ2-7; D is uncertain. Germline CDR1 SGHDT, CDR2 YYEEEE. CDR3 length: 12 amino acids. The V end lost 1 base, the J end lost 6 bases, and 8 bases lay between the germline ends. The CDR3, as DNA: TGTGCCAGCAGCTTGATTAGCCGCGAGCAGTACTTC. It encodes CASSLISREQYF.

V gene TRBV6-5 combines with J gene TRBJ2-7, with D hard to call. Germline values: CDR1 MNHEY, CDR2 SVGAGI. The germline V and J ends were trimmed by 6 bases and 9 bases, with 15 bases remaining between them. The CDR3 has 12 residues. DNA for the CDR3: TGTGCCAGCAGAAGCCCCCGTTTGTGGCAGTACTTC. Its protein is CASRSPRLWQYF.

V and J are TRBV7-3 and TRBJ2-7; TRBD2 matches at 8 bases. The V gene's germline CDR1 is SGHTA and CDR2 FQGTGA. The junction had 9 bases not matched to a gene; V was cut back by 2 bases and J by 6 bases. The CDR3 runs 15 residues. The CDR3 DNA sequence: TGTGCCAGCAGCTTAGGCATGGGACTAGGAAGCGAGCAGTACTTC. It yields the protein CASSLGMGLGSEQYF.

The chain uses TRBV4-1 and TRBJ2-7, with D possibly matching TRBD1 (6 bases). Looked up from germline, CDR1 is MGHRA and CDR2 is YSYEKL. The CDR3 contains 13 residues. V lost 8 bases and J 0 bases, leaving 11 bases between the germline ends. CDR3 DNA: TGCGCCAGCCGGGACATGCGCTCCTACGAGCAGTACTTC. This codes for CASRDMRSYEQYF.

V usage is TRBV28 and J usage is TRBJ2-7, with D possibly matching TRBD1 (6 bases). This CDR3 spans 18 amino acids. The V and J ends lost 3 bases and 2 bases respectively, with 23 bases between them. CDR1 MDHEN and CDR2 SYDVKM come from the germline V gene. The CDR3 spells CASSFGPSGQSPTYEQYF. The CDR3 DNA sequence: TGTGCCAGCAGTTTTGGCCCTAGTGGACAGTCTCCTACCTACGAGCAGTACTTC. The variable domain in full, with the rest retrieved from reference TRBV28 and TRBJ2-7, is DVKVTQSSRYLVKRTGEKVFLECVQDMDHENMFWYRQDPGLGLRLIYFSYDVKMKEKGDIPEGYSVSREKKERFSLILESASTNQTSMYLCASSFGPSGQSPTYEQYFGPGTRLTVT.

The chain links TRBV15 to TRBJ2-1; the match to TRBD2 covers 12 bases. The CDR3 is 15 residues long. Trimming removed 5 bases from V and 2 bases from J; junction bases left unmatched: 1. Germline V gene lookup returns CDR1 LNHNV and CDR2 YYDKDF (reference sequence). CDR3 in amino acids: CATSASGGAYNEQFF. The CDR3 DNA reads TGTGCCACCAGCGCTAGCGGGGGGGCCTACAATGAGCAGTTCTTC.

The rearrangement links TRBV6-1 to TRBJ2-3; 8 bases align to TRBD1. CDR3 length: 15 amino acids. Germline trimming cut 6 bases from V and 6 bases from J; bases unmatched to any gene: 11. CDR1 is MNHNS, CDR2 SASEGT, per germline. CDR3 region: CASSLRDRLSDTQYF. For the CDR3, the DNA is TGTGCCAGCAGCCTCCGGGACAGGCTCTCGGATACGCAGTATTTT.